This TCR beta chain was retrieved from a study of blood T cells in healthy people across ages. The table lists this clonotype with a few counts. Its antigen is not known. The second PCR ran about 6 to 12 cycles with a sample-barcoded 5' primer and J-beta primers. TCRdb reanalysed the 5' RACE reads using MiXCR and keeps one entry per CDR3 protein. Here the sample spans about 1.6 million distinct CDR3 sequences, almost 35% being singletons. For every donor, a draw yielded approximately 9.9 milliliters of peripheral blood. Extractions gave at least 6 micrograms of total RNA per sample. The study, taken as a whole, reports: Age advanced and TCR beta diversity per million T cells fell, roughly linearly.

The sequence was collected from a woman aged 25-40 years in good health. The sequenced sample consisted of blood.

For the CDR3, the DNA is TGTGCCAGCAGCGACTGGAGGAGGGACACTGAAGCTTTCTTT. Its protein is CASSDWRRDTEAFF. The V call is TRBV7-9, the J call TRBJ1-1; D not resolved. The CDR3 runs to 14 residues. Germline CDR1 reads SEHNR; CDR2 reads FQNEAQ (reference sequence). V lost 5 bases, J lost 3 bases, and 13 bases lay in between.